Below, 23 T cell receptor beta chains from the same sample are listed, as sequenced in a study of T cell changes during pregnancy in multiple sclerosis. Generated by immunoSEQ multiplex PCR, the TCRdb table keeps only in-frame clones and is missing some. Of some 60,000 clones in the sample, roughly nine tenths were seen once. The sequencing used CD4+ T cells from peripheral blood mononuclear cells, collected in the first trimester of pregnancy. The receptors were gathered from a female donor with multiple sclerosis, enrolled in a pregnancy study.

This rearrangement joins TRBV7-2 to TRBJ2-3; D is uncertain. Germline V gene data show CDR1 as SGHTA and CDR2 as FQGNSA. This CDR3 is built from 17 residues. The V and J ends lost 0 bases and 3 bases respectively, with 16 bases between them. The CDR3 spells CASSLAWKSSQTDTQYF. DNA for the CDR3: TGTGCCAGCAGCTTAGCGTGGAAAAGCTCACAGACAGATACGCAGTATTTT.

V usage is TRBV5-4 and J usage is TRBJ1-1; maybe TRBD1 (6 bases). Per germline, CDR1 SGHNT and CDR2 YYREEE (reference sequence). This CDR3 has 15 residues. Between the trimmed V and J ends, which lost 0 bases and 5 bases, there was a span of 14 bases. This chain's CDR3 is CASSLDRGLGTEAFF. The CDR3 bases are TGTGCCAGCAGCTTGGATAGGGGGTTGGGAACTGAAGCTTTCTTT.

This clone turned up a few times. The chain is built from TRBV7-9 and TRBJ1-6; D may be TRBD1 (6 bases). V was shortened by 1 base and J by 7 bases, with 11 bases between the two germline ends. Looked up from germline, CDR1 is SEHNR and CDR2 is FQNEAQ (reference sequence). The CDR3 is 15 residues long. Here the CDR3 DNA reads TGTGCCAGCAGCTTAGAGGCAGGGGCAAATTCACCCCTCCACTTT. Protein product: CASSLEAGANSPLHF. Full variable domain (outside the CDR3, taken from reference TRBV7-9 and TRBJ1-6): DTGVSQNPRHKITKRGQNVTFRCDPISEHNRLYWYRQTLGQGPEFLTYFQNEAQLEKSRLLSDRFSAERPKGSFSTLEIQRTEQGDSAMYLCASSLEAGANSPLHFGNGTRLTVT.

This chain links TRBV19 with TRBJ1-2; 8 nucleotides match TRBD1. CDR1 LNHDA and CDR2 SQIVND come from the germline V gene (reference sequence). This CDR3 is built from 16 residues. V was pared by 6 bases and J by 7 bases, with 16 bases of the junction left unmatched. CDR3 DNA: TGTGCCAGTAGCATGCGAATTCAGGGGGCTGACTCTGGCTACACCTTC. Protein: CASSMRIQGADSGYTF.

The J gene is TRBJ2-3, the V gene TRBV11-2, with D unresolved. The CDR3 covers 15 residues. With 8 bases removed from V and 4 bases from J, the gap between germline ends came to 19 bases. Germline V lookup: CDR1 SGHAT, CDR2 FQNNGV. CDR3 in DNA: TGTGCCAGCGGCCCCGCGTCTCGAGGCGCAGATACGCAGTATTTT. This encodes CASGPASRGADTQYF.

This sequence joins TRBV2 and TRBJ2-2; 7 nucleotides match TRBD1. The germline V gene encodes CDR1 SNHLY and CDR2 FYNNEI. The CDR3 has 14 amino acids. Trimming cost V 8 bases and J 4 bases; bases outside gene matches: 7. The CDR3 DNA reads as TGTGCCAGCGGCACCGGGACAGTCACCGGGGAGCTGTTTTTT. Translating gives CASGTGTVTGELFF.

This clone occurred once. The J gene is TRBJ2-7, the V gene TRBV14, with 9 bases aligning to TRBD1. From germline, CDR1 is SGHDN and CDR2 FVKESK. Trimming removed 4 bases from V and 2 bases from J; junction bases left unmatched: 9. The CDR3 has 16 amino acids. The CDR3 nucleotides are TGTGCCAGCAGCCGCCTACAGGGGGCCGTGGCCTACGAGCAGTACTTC. It translates to CASSRLQGAVAYEQYF.

The V call is TRBV5-5, the J call TRBJ2-1; D might be TRBD2 (5 bases). Germline values: CDR1 SGHKS, CDR2 YYEKEE (reference sequence). V was pared by 5 bases and J by 7 bases, with 16 bases between. The CDR3 totals 14 residues. CDR3 nucleotides: TGTGCCAGCAGGGCCCCACTAGGGCGGAATGAGCAGTTCTTC. Its translation: CASRAPLGRNEQFF. The complete variable domain, with remaining parts taken from reference TRBV5-5 and TRBJ2-1, reads DAGVTQSPTHLIKTRGQQVTLRCSPISGHKSVSWYQQVLGQGPQFIFQYYEKEERGRGNFPDRFSARQFPNYSSELNVNALLLGDSALYLCASRAPLGRNEQFFGPGTRLTVL.

The chain links TRBV6-5 to TRBJ2-7, with D possibly TRBD1 on 6 matching bases. Trimming removed 5 bases from V and 11 bases from J, with 13 bases in between. The CDR3 contains 11 residues. Germline lookup yields CDR1 MNHEY and CDR2 SVGAGI. CDR3 in DNA: TGTGCCAGCAGTATCCAGGGGATGAAGTACTTC. The encoded protein is CASSIQGMKYF.

This clone appeared once. V and J are TRBV9 and TRBJ1-2; 9 nucleotides align to TRBD1. This CDR3 has 18 amino acids. Trimming cost V 4 bases and J 0 bases; bases outside gene matches: 13. Germline V lookup: CDR1 SGDLS, CDR2 YYNGEE. In nucleotides, the CDR3 is TGTGCCAGCAGCCCCCGACCGACAGGGGGTACCTCTAACTATGGCTACACCTTC. This translates into CASSPRPTGGTSNYGYTF.

Details on this clone: Within the sample, other DNA sequences also encode this same CDR3. This chain connects TRBV29-1 to TRBJ2-4; D call uncertain. The germline gives CDR1 SQVTM, CDR2 ANQGSEA. The length of the CDR3 is 10 residues. With 4 bases removed from V and 5 bases from J, the gap between germline ends came to 3 bases. The CDR3 DNA follows: TGCAGCGTTGTCGAAAACATTCAGTACTTC. Its translation: CSVVENIQYF.

The rearrangement links TRBV7-2 to TRBJ1-4, with D possibly matching TRBD1 (6 bases). Trimming removed 8 bases at V and 0 bases at J, with 10 bases between. The germline CDR1 and CDR2 sequences are SGHTA and FQGNSA. The CDR3 is 14 residues long. CDR3 nucleotide sequence: TGTGCCAGCGGAAGACAGGCAACTAATGAAAAACTGTTTTTT. Encoded protein: CASGRQATNEKLFF.

The CDR3 sequence: CASTDLAETDTQYF. Here the CDR3 DNA reads TGCGCCAGCACTGATCTCGCGGAGACAGATACGCAGTATTTT. The gene calls are TRBV5-1 and TRBJ2-3, with D uncertain. The V and J ends lost 6 bases and 3 bases respectively, with 14 bases between them. The CDR3 covers 14 residues. Germline lookup yields CDR1 SGHRS and CDR2 YFSETQ. Full variable domain (rest looked up from reference TRBV5-1 and TRBJ2-3): KAGVTQTPRYLIKTRGQQVTLSCSPISGHRSVSWYQQTPGQGLQFLFEYFSETQRNKGNFPGRFSGRQFSNSRSEMNVSTLELGDSALYLCASTDLAETDTQYFGPGTRLTVL.

This chain connects TRBV29-1 to TRBJ2-3, with 7 bases that match TRBD2. V lost 4 bases, J lost 5 bases, and 3 bases stayed unmatched. Germline values: CDR1 SQVTM, CDR2 ANQGSEA. There are 12 residues in the CDR3. CDR3 DNA sequence: TGCAGCGTTGGGACGGGGGGAGATACGCAGTATTTT. Translating gives CSVGTGGDTQYF.

J is TRBJ1-4 and V is TRBV10-3; D possibly corresponds to TRBD1 (6 bases). This CDR3 contains 14 residues. The germline V gene encodes CDR1 ENHRY and CDR2 SYGVKD. V shed 11 bases and J shed 0 bases, with 13 bases lying between them. The CDR3 DNA follows: TGTGCCGTACAAGCAGGGGCAACTAATGAAAAACTGTTTTTT. Its translation: CAVQAGATNEKLFF.

The CDR3 loop is CASTLGGQYVRGYTF. The CDR3 DNA sequence: TGTGCCAGCACGTTAGGGGGACAGTACGTTCGTGGCTACACCTTC. The chain uses TRBV2 and TRBJ1-2; 7 nucleotides agree with TRBD1. The V and J ends lost 7 bases and 7 bases, in that order; junction bases with no gene match: 15. Per germline, CDR1 SNHLY and CDR2 FYNNEI. The CDR3 has 15 residues.

V and J are TRBV5-1 and TRBJ2-3, with 10 nucleotides matching TRBD2. V lost 2 bases and J lost 4; bases outside the gene matches: 1. Germline CDR1 reads SGHRS; CDR2 reads YFSETQ. The CDR3 totals 14 residues. The CDR3 sequence: CASSLAGGPDTQYF. Here the CDR3 DNA reads TGCGCCAGCAGCTTAGCGGGGGGGCCAGATACGCAGTATTTT.

The DNA of the CDR3 is TGTGCCAGCAGCTTAGCGGGGCAGGGGGCAGATACGCAGTATTTT. Protein: CASSLAGQGADTQYF. The chain couples TRBV7-2 to TRBJ2-3; 7 nucleotides agree with TRBD1. The germline V gene encodes CDR1 SGHTA and CDR2 FQGNSA. The length of the CDR3 is 15 residues. V shed 0 bases and J 4 bases; nucleotides not matched to a gene: 4.

This clone was seen more than once but under ten times. The rearrangement joins TRBV7-2 to TRBJ1-2; a possible D gene is TRBD1 (5 bases). Germline V gene data show CDR1 as SGHTA and CDR2 as FQGNSA. This CDR3 is 16 amino acids long. The V gene lost 1 base and the J gene lost 2 bases, with 14 bases spanning the gap. The CDR3 bases are TGTGCCAGCAGCTTAGGCGGGGCGGAGGACAACTATGGCTACACCTTC. It codes for CASSLGGAEDNYGYTF.

V usage is TRBV9 and J usage is TRBJ2-3, with 7 bases that match TRBD1. Trimming took 2 bases from V and 1 from J; bases not matched to a gene: 7. The germline V gene has CDR1 SGDLS and CDR2 YYNGEE. The CDR3 loop spans 16 amino acids. As DNA, the CDR3 is TGTGCCAGCAGCGTTCAGGGGGTGTTTGGCACAGATACGCAGTATTTT. Protein product: CASSVQGVFGTDTQYF.

This chain links TRBV16 with TRBJ1-4, with D possibly matching TRBD1 (6 bases). CDR1 KGHSY and CDR2 FQNENV come from the germline V gene. Trimming left V 6 bases short and J 7 bases short, with 24 bases between. CDR3 length equals 17 residues. The CDR3 reads CASSPGLRGQGIEKLFF. CDR3 in DNA: TGTGCCAGCAGTCCGGGCCTTAGGGGCCAGGGGATTGAAAAACTGTTTTTT.

CDR3 sequence (DNA): TGTGCCAGCAGCCCTGGACTAGCGGAGACCCAGTACTTC. This encodes CASSPGLAETQYF. The chain links TRBV7-3 to TRBJ2-5; 9 bases align to TRBD2. V trimming: 5 bases; J trimming: 5 bases; junction bases outside the gene matches: 3. This CDR3 has 13 residues. CDR1 and CDR2 (germline): SGHTA, FQGTGA. The variable domain in full, completed from reference TRBV7-3 and TRBJ2-5, reads GAGVSQTPSNKVTEKGKYVELRCDPISGHTALYWYRQSLGQGPEFLIYFQGTGAADDSGLPNDRFFAVRPEGSVSTLKIQRTERGDSAVYLCASSPGLAETQYFGPGTRLLVL.

The chain employs TRBV7-2 and TRBJ1-4, with TRBD1 as a possible D gene (6 bases). CDR1 and CDR2 (germline): SGHTA, FQGNSA. This CDR3 region has 16 residues. Trimming took 5 bases from V and 2 from J, leaving 15 bases between them. The CDR3 DNA reads as TGTGCCAGCAGCCGGTATGGGGGGGGCACTAATGAAAAACTGTTTTTT. It specifies CASSRYGGGTNEKLFF.